This T cell receptor (beta chain) was identified during a study of T cells after posttransplantation cyclophosphamide. This CDR3 contains 13 residues. Germline V gives CDR1 ENHRY, CDR2 SYGVKD. Trimming removed 11 bases from V and 4 bases from J, with 17 bases in between. Methotrexate plus calcineurin inhibitor accompanied controls' myeloablative marrow transplants; sampling was 1 year later. Produced via immunoSEQ multiplex PCR; TCRdb's table is partial and in-frame only. The profile shows about 22,000 clones, around 90% of them singletons. This TCR derives from a female patient aged 45-60 years who received an allogeneic stem cell transplant from an unrelated donor, was CMV-positive, and had chronic GVHD only. Some T cells may be graft donor cells. Sequencing was performed on PBMCs, taken after an allogeneic stem cell transplant with a calcineurin inhibitor and methotrexate. The chain employs TRBV10-3 and TRBJ1-2, with D unresolved. The DNA for the CDR3 is TGTGCCGCCTTGAGCAGTGCGGGCTATGGCTACACCTTC. Amino acids: CAALSSAGYGYTF.